The 11 T cell receptor beta chains listed next were all sequenced from one sample in a study of spatial heterogeneity in lung cancer. Using its own MiXCR run on the 5' RACE reads, TCRdb lists one record per CDR3 protein. The table records around 7,700 distinct CDR3 sequences, 15% of them present only once. Time point reported: sample taken at primary tumor resection. The sequenced sample was normal lung tissue next to the tumor, obtained at surgery. The receptor set was obtained from a male donor with early-stage non-small cell lung cancer.

The chain couples TRBV7-8 to TRBJ2-1; 10 bases align to TRBD2. Trimming cost V 5 bases and J 13 bases; bases outside gene matches: 11. This CDR3 is 14 amino acids long. The germline V gene encodes CDR1 SGHVS and CDR2 FQNEAQ. The CDR3 loop is CASSARPAGGPQFF. The CDR3 DNA follows: TGTGCCAGCAGCGCCCGACCAGCGGGGGGGCCTCAGTTCTTC.

By proportion, this clonotype is medium-sized. The V and J genes are TRBV27 and TRBJ1-6; possibly TRBD1 for D (5 bases). This CDR3 has 14 amino acids. Germline V gene data show CDR1 as MNHEY and CDR2 as SMNVEV (reference sequence). With 8 bases removed from V and 6 bases from J, the gap between germline ends came to 14 bases. The CDR3 DNA follows: TGTGCCAGCTCATCAGGGATGAGTAATTCACCCCTCCACTTT. It specifies CASSSGMSNSPLHF.

This clonotype was detected a few times. This chain links TRBV9 with TRBJ2-2; D is perhaps TRBD2 (6 bases). The germline V gene has CDR1 SGDLS and CDR2 YYNGEE. V lost 0 bases, J lost 3 bases, and 9 bases lay in between. The CDR3 is made up of 15 amino acids. CDR3 sequence reads: CASSVAGGDTGELFF. The CDR3 bases are TGTGCCAGCAGCGTAGCTGGCGGGGACACCGGGGAGCTGTTTTTT.

This chain connects TRBV9 to TRBJ2-7; 9 nucleotides line up with TRBD2. The CDR3 runs to 16 residues. V dropped 0 bases and J dropped 7; count of bases not matched to a gene: 11. Looked up from germline, CDR1 is SGDLS and CDR2 is YYNGEE. CDR3 DNA sequence: TGTGCCAGCAGCGTAGAGGTCGGTAGCGGGAGAGGGGAGCAGTACTTC. Its protein is CASSVEVGSGRGEQYF.

This clonotype counts as medium-sized. The chain uses TRBV5-1 and TRBJ1-6, with TRBD1 matching over 8 bases. The germline V gene has CDR1 SGHRS and CDR2 YFSETQ. The ends lost 4 bases at V and 5 bases at J; junction bases unmatched: 5. The length of the CDR3 is 15 residues. The DNA for the CDR3 is TGCGCCAGCAGCCCCGGACAGGGAAATAATTCACCCCTCCACTTT. Translating gives CASSPGQGNNSPLHF.

This clonotype is judged medium-sized. This rearrangement joins TRBV30 to TRBJ1-2; D not resolved. Per the germline V gene, CDR1 is GTSNPN and CDR2 is SVGIG (reference sequence). There are 11 residues in the CDR3. The V end was cut by 0 bases, the J end by 5 bases, with 4 bases between. CDR3 region: CAWSVVYGYTF. As DNA, the CDR3 is TGTGCCTGGAGTGTCGTATATGGCTACACCTTC.

This clonotype was seen repeatedly, ten times or more. The chain links TRBV5-4 to TRBJ1-1; 7 bases fit TRBD1. This CDR3 is 16 amino acids long. The germline gives CDR1 SGHNT, CDR2 YYREEE (reference sequence). V trimming: 0 bases; J trimming: 1 base; junction bases outside the gene matches: 6. The CDR3 sequence: CASSLARGAANTEAFF. The CDR3, as DNA: TGTGCCAGCAGCTTGGCCAGGGGGGCCGCGAACACTGAAGCTTTCTTT.

A few counts support this clonotype. This chain connects TRBV2 to TRBJ2-3; TRBD2 agrees at 8 bases. Germline CDR1 and CDR2: SNHLY and FYNNEI. The ends lost 5 bases at V and 3 bases at J; junction bases unmatched: 7. The CDR3 is 15 amino acids. The CDR3 loop reads CASSPMERETDTQYF. CDR3 DNA sequence: TGTGCCAGCAGTCCAATGGAGCGGGAGACAGATACGCAGTATTTT. The full variable domain, with the rest looked up from reference TRBV2 and TRBJ2-3, is EPEVTQTPSHQVTQMGQEVILRCVPISNHLYFYWYRQILGQKVEFLVSFYNNEISEKSEIFDDQFSVERPDGSNFTLKIRSTKLEDSAMYFCASSPMERETDTQYFGPGTRLTVL.

This clonotype appeared a few times. The gene calls are TRBV18 and TRBJ2-1; D is unclear. CDR3 size: 12 residues. Per germline, CDR1 KGHSH and CDR2 LQKENI. V was shortened by 3 bases and J by 7 bases, with 7 bases between the two germline ends. Here the CDR3 DNA reads TGTGCCAGCTCACCCACAACTAATGAGCAGTTCTTC. Residues: CASSPTTNEQFF. The full variable domain, completed using reference TRBV18 and TRBJ2-1, is NAGVMQNPRHLVRRRGQEARLRCSPMKGHSHVYWYRQLPEEGLKFMVYLQKENIIDESGMPKERFSAEFPKEGPSILRIQQVVRGDSAAYFCASSPTTNEQFFGPGTRLTVL.

By frequency in the sample, this clonotype is medium-sized. This chain links TRBV29-1 with TRBJ1-4; 9 bases map to TRBD1. The CDR3 totals 13 residues. Trimming cost V 5 bases and J 7 bases; bases outside gene matches: 5. Germline V gene sequence: CDR1 SQVTM, CDR2 ANQGSEA. The CDR3 bases are TGCAGCGTTTACAGGGGGCCCGGTGAAAAACTGTTTTTT. Amino acid sequence: CSVYRGPGEKLFF.

This clonotype was observed at least ten times. The chain recombines TRBV6-2 or TRBV6-3 with TRBJ2-1; 13 nucleotides align to TRBD2. V was pared by 6 bases and J by 6 bases, with 2 bases of the junction left unmatched. The V gene's germline CDR1 is MNHEY and CDR2 SVGEGT. The CDR3 has 14 amino acids. The CDR3 region has the DNA TGTGCCAGCAGGAGACTAGCGGGAGGCAATGAGCAGTTCTTC. The encoded protein is CASRRLAGGNEQFF.